This entry lists 29 T cell receptor beta chains sequenced from one sample in a study of cytomegalovirus exposure and HLA in healthy donors. Libraries were prepared by immunoSEQ multiplex PCR; TCRdb keeps only in-frame clonotypes and omits some of them. Of 70,000 or so clones listed, over 90% are singletons. The sample consisted of PBMCs. These receptors all stem from a woman younger than 30 in good health and CMV-seronegative.

The V and J genes are TRBV4-3 and TRBJ1-4, with 11 bases aligning to TRBD1. J lost 8 bases, V lost 3 bases, and 5 bases had no gene match. Germline CDR1 and CDR2: LGHNA and YSLEER. There are 15 residues in the CDR3. CDR3 loop: CASSQDRDRGEKLFF. The DNA of the CDR3 is TGCGCCAGCAGCCAGGACCGGGACAGGGGGGAAAAACTGTTTTTT.

The chain couples TRBV7-9 to TRBJ2-7; weak D call: TRBD2 (6 bases). Trimming took off 4 bases at V and 2 bases at J, with 12 bases between the two ends. Germline V gene sequence: CDR1 SEHNR, CDR2 FQNEAQ (reference sequence). The CDR3 extends over 14 amino acids. In DNA form, the CDR3 reads TGTGCCAGCAGCTCACCGGGACTCCCCTACGAGCAGTACTTC. Its translation is CASSSPGLPYEQYF.

The chain recombines TRBV19 with TRBJ2-2; 9 nucleotides align to TRBD2. The V and J ends lost 3 bases and 0 bases, in that order; junction bases with no gene match: 5. This CDR3 comprises 17 residues. Per germline, CDR1 LNHDA and CDR2 SQIVND (reference sequence). CDR3 DNA: TGTGCCAGTAGTATGTTGTCTAGCGGGGCGAACACCGGGGAGCTGTTTTTT. This codes for CASSMLSSGANTGELFF. Together with reference TRBV19 and TRBJ2-2, the CDR3 gives the full variable domain: DGGITQSPKYLFRKEGQNVTLSCEQNLNHDAMYWYRQDPGQGLRLIYYSQIVNDFQKGDIAEGYSVSREKKESFPLTVTSAQKNPTAFYLCASSMLSSGANTGELFFGEGSRLTVL.

The chain uses TRBV29-1 and TRBJ2-3; TRBD1 matches 7 bases. The CDR3 runs 13 residues. The V gene's germline CDR1 is SQVTM and CDR2 ANQGSEA. Losses at the gene ends were 5 bases for V and 2 bases for J; bases not matched to a gene: 4. The DNA for the CDR3 is TGCAGCGTTACAGGGGCCTCCACAGATACGCAGTATTTT. Translation: CSVTGASTDTQYF.

The gene calls are TRBV5-4 and TRBJ2-2; D possibly corresponds to TRBD2 (5 bases). Trimming shortened V by 5 bases and J by 4 bases, and 15 bases separated the two germline ends. There are 15 residues in the CDR3. Germline CDR1 SGHNT, CDR2 YYREEE (reference sequence). The CDR3 reads CASSQISGSTGELFF. The CDR3 bases are TGTGCCAGCAGTCAAATAAGCGGTTCCACCGGGGAGCTGTTTTTT.

This chain links TRBV10-2 with TRBJ1-4, with no clear D. V was clipped by 5 bases and J by 3 bases, with 19 bases between them. The CDR3 spans 17 residues. In germline, CDR1 is WSHSY, CDR2 SAAADI. In DNA form, the CDR3 reads TGCGCCAGCAGTCCCTTTCTACCATCCGGGGCTAATGAAAAACTGTTTTTT. It codes for CASSPFLPSGANEKLFF.

The chain couples TRBV6-4 to TRBJ1-5, with 12 bases aligning to TRBD1. The CDR3 is made up of 14 amino acids. V lost 2 bases and J lost 7; bases outside the gene matches: 0. In germline, CDR1 is MRHNA, CDR2 SNTAGT. CDR3 in DNA: TGTGCCAGCAGTGACGGGACAGGGGGCCAGCCCCAGCATTTT. It encodes CASSDGTGGQPQHF.

CDR3 region: CASSARDTGELFF. The CDR3 coding sequence is TGTGCCAGCAGTGCCAGGGACACCGGGGAGCTGTTTTTT. V and J are TRBV6-4 and TRBJ2-2, with a tentative D call TRBD1 (5 bases). V lost 4 bases to trimming and J lost 3 bases, with 6 bases between them. Germline V gene lookup returns CDR1 MRHNA and CDR2 SNTAGT. There are 13 residues in the CDR3.

V and J are TRBV4-1 and TRBJ1-5; TRBD1 matches at 8 bases. The germline V gene encodes CDR1 MGHRA and CDR2 YSYEKL. This CDR3 spans 17 amino acids. Trimming removed 1 base from V and 7 bases from J; junction bases left unmatched: 12. CDR3 sequence (DNA): TGCGCCAGCAGCCAAGGGTTATTACAGGGGGAGAGGCAGCCCCAGCATTTT. It is translated as CASSQGLLQGERQPQHF.

This rearrangement joins TRBV5-1 to TRBJ2-7; 7 bases match TRBD1. V dropped 0 bases and J dropped 4; count of bases not matched to a gene: 10. The CDR3 sequence is 16 residues long. Germline V gene sequence: CDR1 SGHRS, CDR2 YFSETQ. As DNA, the CDR3 is TGCGCCAGCAGCTTGGGATCCGACAGGGTGTGGTACGAGCAGTACTTC. This translates into CASSLGSDRVWYEQYF.

The CDR3 loop reads CASSTTGGTYNEQFF. The DNA of the CDR3 is TGTGCCAGCAGCACGACGGGGGGAACCTACAATGAGCAGTTCTTC. The chain uses TRBV7-9 and TRBJ2-1; 7 bases are a match to TRBD2. Trimming took 5 bases from V and 2 from J; bases not matched to a gene: 6. Germline V gene data show CDR1 as SEHNR and CDR2 as FQNEAQ (reference sequence). The CDR3 consists of 15 residues.

The chain recombines TRBV2 with TRBJ1-1, with D possibly matching TRBD1 (6 bases). The CDR3 runs 14 residues. V was clipped by 6 bases and J by 5 bases, with 16 bases between them. Germline values: CDR1 SNHLY, CDR2 FYNNEI. The CDR3: CASSARGGDTEAFF. In DNA form, the CDR3 reads TGTGCCAGCAGCGCCCGAGGGGGGGATACTGAAGCTTTCTTT.

The chain couples TRBV5-4 to TRBJ2-3; TRBD2 matches 7 bases. Germline-derived CDR1 and CDR2 are SGHNT and YYREEE (reference sequence). The V gene end was trimmed by 4 bases and the J gene end by 12 bases; junction bases not matched to a gene: 5. This CDR3 contains 11 residues. The CDR3 here is CASSETSIQYF. The CDR3 DNA is TGTGCCAGCAGCGAGACTAGCATTCAGTATTTT.

This clone is a singleton in its sample. J is TRBJ1-1 and V is TRBV5-6, with unresolved D. CDR1 is SGHDT and CDR2 is YYEEEE in the germline V gene. CDR3 length: 11 amino acids. Trimming cost V 6 bases and J 3 bases, with 6 bases left between them. This CDR3 is CASTGYTEAFF. The CDR3 DNA reads as TGTGCCAGCACGGGATACACTGAAGCTTTCTTT.

This clone came up a few times. The chain has TRBV27 and TRBJ2-7; 13 nucleotides agree with TRBD2. CDR1 is MNHEY, CDR2 SMNVEV, per germline (reference sequence). This CDR3 is 16 amino acids long. Germline trimming cut 8 bases from V and 4 bases from J; bases unmatched to any gene: 11. The CDR3 sequence: CASGGLAGKYGYEQYF. In DNA, the CDR3 is TGTGCCAGCGGGGGACTAGCGGGAAAGTACGGGTACGAGCAGTACTTC.

There are a few counts of this clone. This sequence joins TRBV28 and TRBJ1-2; D ambiguous. Germline CDR1 reads MDHEN; CDR2 reads SYDVKM. The length of the CDR3 is 12 residues. V dropped 2 bases and J dropped 7 bases, with 8 bases sitting between them. The CDR3 protein is CASSLITVGYTF. The CDR3 DNA sequence: TGTGCCAGCAGTTTAATCACAGTTGGCTACACCTTC.

As DNA, the CDR3 is TGTGCCAGCAGCTCAAGACAACCTTCGAATTCACCCCTCCACTTT. Protein product: CASSSRQPSNSPLHF. The V gene is TRBV7-9, the J gene TRBJ1-6; D ambiguous. Germline V lookup: CDR1 SEHNR, CDR2 FQNEAQ (reference sequence). CDR3 length: 15 amino acids. V was clipped by 4 bases and J by 7 bases, with 14 bases between them.

The V call is TRBV5-6, the J call TRBJ1-3, with D perhaps TRBD1 (6 bases). V lost 5 bases and J 6 bases, leaving 15 bases between the germline ends. This CDR3 contains 14 residues. Germline V CDR1 and CDR2: SGHDT, YYEEEE. CDR3 in DNA: TGTGCCAGCAGGGGAACAGGGCTGGCAAACACCATATATTTT. Translating gives CASRGTGLANTIYF.

The V and J genes are TRBV5-6 and TRBJ2-5, with 8 bases identical to TRBD2. This CDR3 has 16 residues. V gave up 2 bases and J gave up 5 bases; unmatched junction bases: 11. In germline, CDR1 is SGHDT, CDR2 YYEEEE. CDR3 sequence (DNA): TGTGCCAGCAGCTTAGCATTTAGCGGGGTTGGGGAGACCCAGTACTTC. This sequence encodes CASSLAFSGVGETQYF.

V is TRBV6-4 and J is TRBJ2-7; the match to TRBD1 covers 8 bases. Germline CDR1 MRHNA, CDR2 SNTAGT. The trim removed 4 bases at V and 1 base at J, leaving 3 bases unmatched. The CDR3 contains 14 residues. The CDR3 sequence: CASSGRDRSYEQYF. DNA for the CDR3: TGTGCCAGCAGTGGACGGGACAGGTCCTACGAGCAGTACTTC.

V usage is TRBV29-1 and J usage is TRBJ1-2; the D gene is possibly TRBD1 (5 bases). The germline V and J ends were trimmed by 3 bases and 4 bases, with 9 bases remaining between them. Germline CDR1 is SQVTM and CDR2 is ANQGSEA. This CDR3 has 12 amino acids. CDR3 protein: CSVEGGGYGYTF. For the CDR3, the DNA is TGCAGCGTTGAGGGGGGAGGCTATGGCTACACCTTC.

The chain carries TRBV28 and TRBJ1-2; D is unresolved. With 2 bases removed from V and 3 bases from J, the gap between germline ends came to 10 bases. Germline values: CDR1 MDHEN, CDR2 SYDVKM. The CDR3 sequence is 14 residues long. Here the CDR3 DNA reads TGTGCCAGCAGTTTACCTCCAGACTACTATGGCTACACCTTC. Amino acids: CASSLPPDYYGYTF.

This rearrangement joins TRBV27 to TRBJ2-5; 7 nucleotides agree with TRBD1. Germline V gene sequence: CDR1 MNHEY, CDR2 SMNVEV (reference sequence). V was pared by 8 bases and J by 4 bases, with 4 bases of the junction left unmatched. The CDR3 runs 12 residues. CDR3 DNA: TGTGCCAGCGGCGACAGGGCAGAGACCCAGTACTTC. Amino acid sequence: CASGDRAETQYF.

The rearrangement uses TRBV4-2 and TRBJ2-4; maybe TRBD2 (6 bases). Looked up from germline, CDR1 is LGHNA and CDR2 is YNFKEQ. The V end was cut by 0 bases, the J end by 0 bases, with 12 bases between. The length of the CDR3 is 17 residues. The CDR3 here is CASSQDWRVQAKNIQYF. The CDR3 DNA is TGTGCCAGCAGCCAAGATTGGAGGGTTCAAGCCAAAAACATTCAGTACTTC.

This chain joins TRBV7-3 and TRBJ2-1, with 8 bases aligning to TRBD2. This CDR3 is built from 14 residues. Germline V gene sequence: CDR1 SGHTA, CDR2 FQGTGA. V gave up 3 bases and J gave up 8 bases; unmatched junction bases: 6. The CDR3 is CASSFIGGADEQFF. Written as DNA, the CDR3 is TGTGCCAGCAGCTTCATCGGGGGGGCGGATGAGCAGTTCTTC. The full variable domain, its missing parts supplied by reference TRBV7-3 and TRBJ2-1, is GAGVSQTPSNKVTEKGKYVELRCDPISGHTALYWYRQSLGQGPEFLIYFQGTGAADDSGLPNDRFFAVRPEGSVSTLKIQRTERGDSAVYLCASSFIGGADEQFFGPGTRLTVL.

The chain has TRBV27 and TRBJ1-1; a possible D gene is TRBD1 (6 bases). The germline V gene has CDR1 MNHEY and CDR2 SMNVEV (reference sequence). The V end lost 5 bases, the J end lost 6 bases, and 13 bases lay between the germline ends. The CDR3 covers 13 residues. CDR3 region: CASSPFRGAEAFF. The CDR3 DNA reads as TGTGCCAGCAGTCCATTCAGGGGTGCTGAAGCTTTCTTT.

The CDR3 sequence is CSVDPLEAFF. The CDR3 DNA reads as TGCAGCGTTGACCCCCTCGAGGCTTTCTTT. The chain carries TRBV29-1 and TRBJ1-1, with D unresolved. CDR3 length: 10 residues. Trimming shortened V by 3 bases and J by 11 bases, and 10 bases separated the two germline ends. Per the germline V gene, CDR1 is SQVTM and CDR2 is ANQGSEA.

The CDR3 nucleotides read TGTGCCAGCAGCCCCCGGCCTAGCGGGCACACAGATACGCAGTATTTT. Translating it yields CASSPRPSGHTDTQYF. The chain is built from TRBV7-9 and TRBJ2-3; 8 nucleotides align to TRBD2. The CDR3 totals 16 residues. Trimming at V came to 5 bases and at J to 2 bases, leaving 9 bases not matched to a gene. Germline CDR1 SEHNR, CDR2 FQNEAQ (reference sequence).

This rearrangement joins TRBV18 to TRBJ2-5; 11 bases are a match to TRBD2. The germline V gene has CDR1 KGHSH and CDR2 LQKENI. This CDR3 is 17 amino acids long. The V segment lost 0 bases and the J segment 2 bases; nucleotides outside the gene matches: 5. This CDR3 reads CASSPPSLAGGQETQYF. The CDR3 nucleotides read TGTGCCAGCTCACCACCGTCCCTAGCGGGAGGACAAGAGACCCAGTACTTC.